This TCR beta chain came from a study of blood T cell repertoires in COVID-19. The wider study: COVID-19 samples collected from the United States, Italy and Spain covered acute and convalescent phases.

Source study methods: Reference gene primers were amplified, and this amplification served to estimate nucleated cell counts. Using immunoSEQ multiplex PCR, the repertoire was profiled, and TCRdb retains in-frame clones only, with some absent. V and J calls and clone size are as listed in that table; D and trimming were resolved from the DNA. Among roughly 200,000 clones, just under 80% were seen once, and the ten largest hold approximately 6.2%. Germline V gene sequence: CDR1 MNHEY, CDR2 SVGAGI. The CDR3 is made up of 12 amino acids. V trimming: 8 bases; J trimming: 0 bases; junction bases outside the gene matches: 1.

J is TRBJ2-7 and V is TRBV6-5, with 7 bases matching TRBD2. The clonotype comes from a man between 65 and 79 years old with active or convalescent COVID-19. The sequencing input was peripheral blood. This CDR3 reads CASRDYSYEQYF. CDR3 in DNA: TGTGCCAGCCGGGACTACTCCTACGAGCAGTACTTC.